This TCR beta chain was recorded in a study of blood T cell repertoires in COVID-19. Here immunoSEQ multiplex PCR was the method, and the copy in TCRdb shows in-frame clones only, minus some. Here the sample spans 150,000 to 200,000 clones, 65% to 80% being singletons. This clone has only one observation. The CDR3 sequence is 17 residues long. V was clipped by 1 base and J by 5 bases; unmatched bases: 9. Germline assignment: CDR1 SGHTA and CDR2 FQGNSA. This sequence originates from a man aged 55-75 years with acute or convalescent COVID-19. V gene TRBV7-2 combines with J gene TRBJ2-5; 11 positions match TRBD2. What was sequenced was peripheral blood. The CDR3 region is CASSLERLAGGGETQYF. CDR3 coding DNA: TGTGCCAGCAGCTTAGAACGCCTAGCGGGGGGAGGTGAGACCCAGTACTTC.